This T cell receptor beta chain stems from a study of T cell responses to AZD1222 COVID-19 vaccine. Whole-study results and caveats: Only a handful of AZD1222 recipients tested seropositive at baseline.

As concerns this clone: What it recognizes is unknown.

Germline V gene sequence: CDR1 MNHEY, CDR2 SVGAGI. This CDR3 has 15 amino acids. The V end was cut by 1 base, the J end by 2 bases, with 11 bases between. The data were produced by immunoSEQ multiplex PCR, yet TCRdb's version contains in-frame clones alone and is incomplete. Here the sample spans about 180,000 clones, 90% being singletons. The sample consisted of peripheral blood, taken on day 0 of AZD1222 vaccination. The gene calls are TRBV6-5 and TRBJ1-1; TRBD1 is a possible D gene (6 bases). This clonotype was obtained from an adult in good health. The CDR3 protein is CASSYWGRGNTEAFF. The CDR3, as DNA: TGTGCCAGCAGTTACTGGGGCAGGGGAAACACTGAAGCTTTCTTT.